These 20 T cell receptor beta chains share one sample of origin, sequenced in a study of T cell responses to AZD1222 COVID-19 vaccine. The data were produced by immunoSEQ multiplex PCR, yet TCRdb's version contains in-frame clones alone and is incomplete. In the table there are 85,000 to 130,000 clones, 85% to 90% of which are singletons. Sample: peripheral blood, taken on day 0 of AZD1222 vaccination. Receptors originate from an adult in good health.

This chain uses TRBV9 with TRBJ2-5, with D possibly matching TRBD1 (5 bases). This CDR3 comprises 15 residues. From germline, CDR1 is SGDLS and CDR2 YYNGEE. V dropped 4 bases and J dropped 1 base, with 14 bases sitting between them. The CDR3 reads CASSPGLWGQETQYF. As DNA, the CDR3 is TGTGCCAGCAGCCCAGGGCTGTGGGGCCAAGAGACCCAGTACTTC.

The CDR3 reads CASSLDGDSNQPQHF. DNA for the CDR3: TGCGCCAGCAGCTTGGACGGTGATAGCAATCAGCCCCAGCATTTT. This chain joins TRBV5-1 and TRBJ1-5; D ambiguous. V lost 0 bases and J lost 0, with 7 bases in between. CDR1 and CDR2 from the germline V gene are SGHRS and YFSETQ. The length of the CDR3 is 15 residues.

V and J are TRBV7-9 and TRBJ2-5; D is unresolved. The V end was cut by 3 bases, the J end by 5 bases, with 13 bases between. Per germline, CDR1 SEHNR and CDR2 FQNEAQ (reference sequence). CDR3 size: 14 residues. Here the CDR3 reads CASSFSEDPETQYF. The CDR3 DNA reads as TGTGCCAGCAGCTTTTCGGAAGATCCGGAGACCCAGTACTTC.

The chain uses TRBV5-1 and TRBJ2-1, with 8 bases identical to TRBD2. The V and J ends lost 0 bases and 7 bases, in that order; junction bases with no gene match: 9. Germline V CDR1 and CDR2: SGHRS, YFSETQ. CDR3 length: 16 residues. The CDR3 spells CASSLGWVAGYNEQFF. DNA for the CDR3: TGCGCCAGCAGCTTGGGGTGGGTAGCGGGATATAATGAGCAGTTCTTC.

The rearrangement links TRBV19 to TRBJ2-7; D is tentatively TRBD1 or TRBD2 (6 bases each). CDR1 and CDR2 from the germline V gene are LNHDA and SQIVND (reference sequence). The germline V and J ends were trimmed by 6 bases and 3 bases, with 15 bases remaining between them. The CDR3 consists of 14 residues. The CDR3 here is CASRPGGRGYEQYF. For the CDR3, the DNA is TGTGCCAGTAGACCCGGGGGCAGGGGCTACGAGCAGTACTTC. Full variable domain (outside the CDR3, taken from reference TRBV19 and TRBJ2-7): DGGITQSPKYLFRKEGQNVTLSCEQNLNHDAMYWYRQDPGQGLRLIYYSQIVNDFQKGDIAEGYSVSREKKESFPLTVTSAQKNPTAFYLCASRPGGRGYEQYFGPGTRLTVT.

The V call is TRBV6-5, the J call TRBJ1-4, with 7 bases identical to TRBD1. The V and J ends lost 10 bases and 6 bases, in that order; junction bases with no gene match: 14. Germline assignment: CDR1 MNHEY and CDR2 SVGAGI. The CDR3 totals 15 residues. The DNA for the CDR3 is TGTGCCACGTCGACCAGGGGGATGGGGGATGAAAAACTGTTTTTT. Translating it yields CATSTRGMGDEKLFF.

This clone has at least ten counts. CDR3 nucleotide sequence: TGTGCCAGCAGCCTCCAGGGGGCGCCCGGCTATGGCTACACCTTC. Amino acid sequence: CASSLQGAPGYGYTF. This sequence joins TRBV3-1 (or the pseudogene TRBV3-2) and TRBJ1-2; 8 nucleotides align to TRBD1. Germline CDR1 reads LGHDT; CDR2 reads YNNKEL (reference sequence). V lost 4 bases and J lost 4; bases outside the gene matches: 8. The CDR3 runs to 15 residues.

This chain joins TRBV30 and TRBJ1-4, with 9 positions matching TRBD1. This CDR3 region has 16 residues. Per the germline V gene, CDR1 is GTSNPN and CDR2 is SVGIG (reference sequence). Losses at the gene ends were 2 bases for V and 7 bases for J; bases not matched to a gene: 11. CDR3 amino acids: CAWSSMTGGLVEKLFF. The CDR3 DNA reads TGTGCCTGGAGTAGTATGACAGGGGGATTAGTTGAAAAACTGTTTTTT.

The rearrangement links TRBV4-2 to TRBJ1-1, with a weak D call TRBD1 (5 bases). The germline CDR1 and CDR2 sequences are LGHNA and YNFKEQ. Trimming pared 0 bases from V and 4 bases from J, leaving 18 bases between. The CDR3 extends over 17 amino acids. As DNA, the CDR3 is TGTGCCAGCAGCCAAGATTCACAGAGGGGCATTGGCACTGAAGCTTTCTTT. Protein product: CASSQDSQRGIGTEAFF.

This sequence joins TRBV6-1 and TRBJ1-1; 8 bases align to TRBD1. Germline CDR1 MNHNS, CDR2 SASEGT. The CDR3 has 17 amino acids. V lost 0 bases and J lost 5; bases outside the gene matches: 11. The CDR3 nucleotides read TGTGCCAGCAGTGAAGCGCTTCTTGGACAGGGTGGAACTGAAGCTTTCTTT. This translates into CASSEALLGQGGTEAFF.

The chain recombines TRBV7-3 with TRBJ1-6; D may be TRBD1 (6 bases). This CDR3 has 17 amino acids. Germline loops: CDR1 SGHTA, CDR2 FQGTGA. V lost 2 bases and J 7 bases, leaving 18 bases between the germline ends. The CDR3 DNA is TGTGCCAGCAGCTTATGGCTAGGGGGACCGACCAATTCACCCCTCCACTTT. This encodes CASSLWLGGPTNSPLHF.

This chain uses TRBV7-9 with TRBJ2-7; perhaps TRBD1 as D (6 bases). This CDR3 has 14 residues. Germline V CDR1 and CDR2: SEHNR, FQNEAQ (reference sequence). The V end lost 4 bases, the J end lost 1 base, and 11 bases lay between the germline ends. This CDR3 is CASSSNRVSYEQYF. For the CDR3, the DNA is TGTGCCAGCAGCTCGAACAGGGTATCCTACGAGCAGTACTTC.

This clone was detected once. This rearrangement joins TRBV6-2 or TRBV6-3 to TRBJ1-1, with 7 bases identical to TRBD1. This CDR3 has 15 amino acids. The junction had 8 bases not matched to a gene; V was cut back by 2 bases and J by 5 bases. Germline CDR1 MNHEY, CDR2 SVGEGT. CDR3 DNA: TGTGCCAGCAGTTACACCCGAGACAGGGCAACTGAAGCTTTCTTT. Its protein is CASSYTRDRATEAFF.

The chain joins TRBV12-3 or TRBV12-4 to TRBJ2-7, with D perhaps TRBD1 (6 bases). CDR3 length: 12 amino acids. V was trimmed by 5 bases and J by 3 bases, leaving 8 bases between them. The CDR3 nucleotides read TGTGCCAGCAGTCAACAGGGCTACGAGCAGTACTTC. It is translated as CASSQQGYEQYF.

The V gene is TRBV27, the J gene TRBJ1-2, with D possibly matching TRBD1 (5 bases). The CDR3 contains 13 residues. V dropped 6 bases and J dropped 2 bases, with 10 bases sitting between them. Germline CDR1 reads MNHEY; CDR2 reads SMNVEV (reference sequence). The CDR3 nucleotides read TGTGCCAGCAGCGGGACGGAGAACTATGGCTACACCTTC. This encodes CASSGTENYGYTF.

The chain links TRBV5-1 to TRBJ1-1; a weak D match, TRBD1 (5 bases). CDR1 is SGHRS and CDR2 is YFSETQ in the germline V gene. The CDR3 consists of 18 residues. With 5 bases removed from V and 1 base from J, the gap between germline ends came to 24 bases. The CDR3 DNA sequence: TGCGCCAGCAGTTTCTCCGGGACGTCTCTCAAGGGGAACACTGAAGCTTTCTTT. It is translated as CASSFSGTSLKGNTEAFF.

The V and J genes are TRBV30 and TRBJ2-7, with D hard to call. The CDR3 runs to 12 residues. Looked up from germline, CDR1 is GTSNPN and CDR2 is SVGIG (reference sequence). V was cut by 4 bases and J by 3 bases, with 10 bases left in between. CDR3 coding DNA: TGTGCCTGGAAGGGCAGGTACTACGAGCAGTACTTC. Translated, it gives CAWKGRYYEQYF.

This clone appeared once. V gene TRBV28 combines with J gene TRBJ2-2, with D possibly being TRBD1 or TRBD2 (5 bases each). The CDR3 loop spans 17 amino acids. Germline-derived CDR1 and CDR2 are MDHEN and SYDVKM. Trimming took off 3 bases at V and 1 base at J, with 15 bases between the two ends. This CDR3 is CASSFPVGTGNTGELFF. CDR3 nucleotides: TGTGCCAGCAGTTTCCCAGTCGGGACGGGGAACACCGGGGAGCTGTTTTTT.

This clone was seen once. V gene TRBV5-1 combines with J gene TRBJ2-7; 11 bases are shared with TRBD1. This CDR3 is 15 amino acids long. Germline trimming cut 0 bases from V and 7 bases from J; bases unmatched to any gene: 6. Germline V gene lookup returns CDR1 SGHRS and CDR2 YFSETQ. The CDR3 spells CASSLDGQGAREQYF. CDR3 bases: TGCGCCAGCAGCTTGGACGGACAGGGGGCGCGTGAGCAGTACTTC. Full variable domain (rest looked up from reference TRBV5-1 and TRBJ2-7): KAGVTQTPRYLIKTRGQQVTLSCSPISGHRSVSWYQQTPGQGLQFLFEYFSETQRNKGNFPGRFSGRQFSNSRSEMNVSTLELGDSALYLCASSLDGQGAREQYFGPGTRLTVT.

The chain employs TRBV4-2 and TRBJ2-7; D possibly uses TRBD1 or TRBD2 (5 bases each). This CDR3 contains 16 residues. Germline values: CDR1 LGHNA, CDR2 YNFKEQ. V was clipped by 3 bases and J by 5 bases, with 20 bases between them. DNA of the CDR3: TGTGCCAGCAGCCATCTCAAGATGGACAACGGGAACGAGCAGTACTTC. Translation gives CASSHLKMDNGNEQYF.